This note documents a single T cell receptor beta chain sequence. Living in 24 US areas, the participants were between roughly 18 and 95 years of age. Source study methods: Amplification from reference gene primers served as the basis for estimated nucleated cell counts. Here immunoSEQ multiplex PCR was the method, and the copy in TCRdb shows in-frame clones only, minus some. V and J calls and clone size are those listed in that table; D and trimming were worked out from the DNA. Of approximately 270,000 clones in the sample, 80% to 90% are singletons; the top ten hold approximately 4%. The sample originates from a study of blood T cell repertoires in COVID-19. The TCR sequence derives from a woman aged 25 to 45 with acute COVID-19. The specimen sequenced was PBMCs or T cells enriched from blood (not recorded which).

The chain's CDR3 is CASSLTGLNTEAFF. The CDR3 DNA sequence: TGTGCCAGCAGTCTAACAGGGTTGAACACTGAAGCTTTCTTT. The chain couples TRBV28 to TRBJ1-1; tentatively, D is TRBD1 (6 bases). Trimming removed 5 bases at V and 0 bases at J, with 10 bases between. The CDR3 sequence is 14 residues long. From germline, CDR1 is MDHEN and CDR2 SYDVKM.